This T cell receptor (beta chain) came from a study of identical twins. Study results and caveats: With beta out-of-frame sequences, excess sharing by twins was weaker. Among monozygotic twins, out-of-frame TCR alpha sharing exceeded what models predicted. Zero-insertion analyses could be partly confounded by invariant MAIT and iNKT cells.

MiXCR, run by TCRdb on the 5' RACE reads, gives a single entry per CDR3 protein. The table records around 490,000 distinct CDR3 sequences, roughly an eighth of them present only once. The CDR3 consists of 13 residues. Germline loops: CDR1 MNHNY, CDR2 SVGAGI (reference sequence). With respect to this clonotype: The antigen remains unidentified.

These data also formed part of another study, on yellow fever vaccine responses in identical twins. That report adds: Reportedly, twins showed a vaccine T cell response that looked partly convergent and partly personalized.

This sequence originates from a woman aged 18-29 years in good health. J is TRBJ2-3 and V is TRBV6-6, with unresolved D. Sequences were obtained from CD4+ T cells sorted from blood. The CDR3 is CAAARKLTDTQYF. In DNA, the CDR3 is TGTGCGGCGGCCAGGAAACTCACAGATACGCAGTATTTT.